This entry describes one TCR beta chain. The CDR3 is 15 residues long. V dropped 0 bases and J dropped 4 bases, with 13 bases sitting between them. In germline, CDR1 is SGDLS, CDR2 YYNGEE. The entry originates in a study of control samples from healthy donors and cancer patients. The data were produced by immunoSEQ multiplex PCR, yet TCRdb's version contains in-frame clones alone and is incomplete. This sample has around 33,000 clones, with 86% found just once. Sequencing input: PBMCs. The genes are TRBV9 and TRBJ1-2, with no clear D. This receptor was taken from a woman aged 40 to 50 with lung cancer. The CDR3 region has the DNA TGTGCCAGCAGCGTAGGGACTGATAGGGCCTATGGCTACACCTTC. It specifies CASSVGTDRAYGYTF.